This TCR beta chain was retrieved from a study of cytomegalovirus exposure and HLA in healthy donors. The study's findings and limits: The dataset shows that most TCR sequences were rare, while some public TCRs occurred in many donors. CMV serostatus alone was available as immune exposure information.

To note about this clone: The antigen is not known.

Germline V gene data show CDR1 as LNHDA and CDR2 as SQIVND (reference sequence). The trim removed 0 bases at V and 8 bases at J, leaving 9 bases unmatched. There are 17 residues in the CDR3. Amplification used 60 Vbeta primers and 13 Jbeta primers. Assay used: immunoSEQ multiplex PCR; TCRdb lists only in-frame clones, some missing. The table includes about 130,000 clones, about 80% detected once. Material for sequencing was PBMCs. This TCR came from a woman in her forties in good health and CMV-seronegative. This chain joins TRBV19 and TRBJ1-6; 8 bases line up with TRBD1. The CDR3 is CASSIDPAGTGDSPLHF. The CDR3, as DNA: TGTGCCAGTAGTATAGATCCTGCAGGGACAGGAGATTCACCCCTCCACTTT.